This T cell receptor (beta chain) was recovered during a study of shared clonotypes between healthy human individuals. Profiled with immunoSEQ multiplex PCR; TCRdb holds only in-frame clones, not every one. The data hold about 470,000 clones, with 70% to 80% observed a single time. Trimming pared 0 bases from V and 2 bases from J, leaving 9 bases between. The CDR3 totals 14 residues. The germline gives CDR1 SGHNT, CDR2 YYREEE (reference sequence). The TCR originated in a woman in her thirties or forties in good health. Some clones in this sample may be carry-over from other donors' samples. The sample consisted of PBMCs. This chain connects TRBV5-4 to TRBJ2-7; either TRBD1 or TRBD2 may supply D (5 bases each). In nucleotides, the CDR3 is TGTGCCAGCAGCTTGGTAGGGGAGACCTACGAGCAGTACTTC. As protein: CASSLVGETYEQYF. Full variable domain (outside the CDR3, taken from reference TRBV5-4 and TRBJ2-7): ETGVTQSPTHLIKTRGQQVTLRCSSQSGHNTVSWYQQALGQGPQFIFQYYREEENGRGNFPPRFSGLQFPNYSSELNVNALELDDSALYLCASSLVGETYEQYFGPGTRLTVT.